This T cell receptor beta chain was recovered during a study of long-term antiretroviral therapy in people with HIV. As for the study in general: Collection dates of the earliest samples fall about a decade before the 2015 immediate-ART recommendation. General study findings and limits: Following ART, diversity rose but still fell short of transplant donor controls. Pre-ART expanded clones dominated the repertoire at every time point.

The authors ran the immunoSEQ assay, v3.0, at survey level. Sequencing set out to capture about 40,000-55,000 T-cell genomes per sample. The method was immunoSEQ multiplex PCR; TCRdb's version includes in-frame clones alone and lacks a portion of them. This sample has 40,000 or so clones, with roughly 80% found just once. Trimming pared 0 bases from V and 4 bases from J, leaving 10 bases between. The germline V gene has CDR1 SGDLS and CDR2 YYNGEE. The CDR3 spans 15 residues. As concerns this clone: What it recognizes is unknown.

This specimen was unsorted PBMCs, taken 0.3 years after starting antiretroviral therapy. The V gene is TRBV9, the J gene TRBJ1-4; D is uncertain. This sequence originates from a man between 18 and 29 years old with HIV. The CDR3 DNA follows: TGTGCCAGCAGCGTAGAGGGAAGTTTTAATGAAAAACTGTTTTTT. This codes for CASSVEGSFNEKLFF. The entire variable domain, with the rest obtained from reference TRBV9 and TRBJ1-4, is as follows: DSGVTQTPKHLITATGQRVTLRCSPRSGDLSVYWYQQSLDQGLQFLIQYYNGEERAKGNILERFSAQQFPDLHSELNLSSLELGDSALYFCASSVEGSFNEKLFFGSGTQLSVL.